Following are 31 T cell receptor beta chains from one sample sequenced in a study of blood T cell repertoires in COVID-19. This table comes from immunoSEQ multiplex PCR, and its TCRdb copy is limited to in-frame clones, with some not included. Of some 60,000 clones listed, 80% to 95% were seen once; the top ten hold under 2.5%. Input material: peripheral blood. The receptors were sampled from a man between 60 and 75 years old with acute or convalescent COVID-19.

The chain employs TRBV5-4 and TRBJ1-5; a possible D gene is TRBD1 (5 bases). The CDR3 is made up of 16 amino acids. The V end lost 3 bases, the J end lost 2 bases, and 15 bases lay between the germline ends. From germline, CDR1 is SGHNT and CDR2 YYREEE (reference sequence). The CDR3 sequence is CASSSGDPGGNQPQHF. CDR3 bases: TGTGCCAGCAGCTCGGGGGATCCCGGCGGCAATCAGCCCCAGCATTTT. Full variable domain (missing parts from reference TRBV5-4 and TRBJ1-5): ETGVTQSPTHLIKTRGQQVTLRCSSQSGHNTVSWYQQALGQGPQFIFQYYREEENGRGNFPPRFSGLQFPNYSSELNVNALELDDSALYLCASSSGDPGGNQPQHFGDGTRLSIL.

This chain uses TRBV7-8 with TRBJ2-7; 9 nucleotides line up with TRBD2. V lost 1 base, J lost 3 bases, and 4 bases stayed unmatched. Germline lookup yields CDR1 SGHVS and CDR2 FQNEAQ. CDR3 length: 15 amino acids. The DNA for the CDR3 is TGTGCCAGCAGCTTAGAGGGTAGCGGGAGCTACGAGCAGTACTTC. Protein sequence: CASSLEGSGSYEQYF.

This sequence joins TRBV28 and TRBJ1-4; tentative D call: TRBD1 (6 bases). Germline V gives CDR1 MDHEN, CDR2 SYDVKM. This CDR3 has 15 residues. The V end was cut by 1 base, the J end by 6 bases, with 12 bases between. CDR3 loop: CASSLSGRGDEKLFF. As DNA, the CDR3 is TGTGCCAGCAGTTTATCAGGCAGGGGTGATGAAAAACTGTTTTTT. Drawing the rest from reference TRBV28 and TRBJ1-4, the complete variable domain is DVKVTQSSRYLVKRTGEKVFLECVQDMDHENMFWYRQDPGLGLRLIYFSYDVKMKEKGDIPEGYSVSREKKERFSLILESASTNQTSMYLCASSLSGRGDEKLFFGSGTQLSVL.

This clone has only one observation. The chain employs TRBV29-1 and TRBJ2-6, with D perhaps matching TRBD2 (5 bases). The V end lost 1 base, the J end lost 1 base, and 11 bases lay between the germline ends. The CDR3 sequence is 16 residues long. CDR1 and CDR2 from the germline V gene are SQVTM and ANQGSEA. CDR3 DNA: TGCAGCGTTGAAGGTTCCCGGGAATCTGGGGCCAACGTCCTGACTTTC. Its protein is CSVEGSRESGANVLTF.

This clone has only one observation. This chain joins TRBV5-1 and TRBJ1-4; a possible D gene is TRBD1 (6 bases). Trimming shortened V by 0 bases and J by 6 bases, and 9 bases separated the two germline ends. Germline lookup yields CDR1 SGHRS and CDR2 YFSETQ. The CDR3 has 14 amino acids. For the CDR3, the DNA is TGCGCCAGCAGCTTGGACAGGGCGGATGAAAAACTGTTTTTT. It yields the protein CASSLDRADEKLFF.

The chain links TRBV19 to TRBJ1-5; D is unclear. Germline-derived CDR1 and CDR2 are LNHDA and SQIVND (reference sequence). Trimming removed 4 bases from V and 3 bases from J, with 10 bases in between. The CDR3 contains 14 residues. CDR3 sequence reads: CASSRRENNQPQHF. The CDR3 DNA is TGTGCCAGTAGTAGACGGGAAAACAATCAGCCCCAGCATTTT.

The sample holds one count of this clone. This chain connects TRBV15 to TRBJ2-7; D remains ambiguous. V lost 0 bases to trimming and J lost 4 bases, with 4 bases between them. This CDR3 is 12 amino acids long. The V gene's germline CDR1 is LNHNV and CDR2 YYDKDF (reference sequence). CDR3 amino acids: CATSRDRYEQYF. In DNA form, the CDR3 reads TGTGCCACCAGCAGAGATCGGTACGAGCAGTACTTC.

The chain joins TRBV9 to TRBJ1-2; 7 positions agree with TRBD1. V lost 0 bases to trimming and J lost 6 bases; unmatched junction nucleotides: 8. The CDR3 totals 15 residues. Germline CDR1 reads SGDLS; CDR2 reads YYNGEE. CDR3 bases: TGTGCCAGCAGCGTAGGGTACAGGGGTAGGGATGGCTACACCTTC. Its protein product is CASSVGYRGRDGYTF. The full variable domain, its missing parts supplied by reference TRBV9 and TRBJ1-2, is DSGVTQTPKHLITATGQRVTLRCSPRSGDLSVYWYQQSLDQGLQFLIQYYNGEERAKGNILERFSAQQFPDLHSELNLSSLELGDSALYFCASSVGYRGRDGYTFGSGTRLTVV.

The chain links TRBV25-1 to TRBJ1-6, with 8 bases lining up with TRBD1. The germline CDR1 and CDR2 sequences are MGHDK and SYGVNS. This CDR3 is built from 13 residues. V gave up 6 bases and J gave up 8 bases; unmatched junction bases: 3. For the CDR3, the DNA is TGTGCCAGCAGGAAACAGGGGGATTCACCCCTCCACTTT. Its protein product is CASRKQGDSPLHF.

V gene TRBV4-3 combines with J gene TRBJ1-5; 10 positions match TRBD1. The CDR3 is made up of 15 amino acids. CDR1 and CDR2 from the germline V gene are LGHNA and YSLEER. V lost 4 bases to trimming and J lost 5 bases; unmatched junction nucleotides: 5. CDR3 loop: CASSPGTGDYQPQHF. In nucleotides, the CDR3 is TGCGCCAGCAGCCCCGGGACAGGGGACTATCAGCCCCAGCATTTT.

The V call is TRBV19, the J call TRBJ2-5; a weak D match, TRBD2 (6 bases). In germline, CDR1 is LNHDA, CDR2 SQIVND (reference sequence). V dropped 1 base and J dropped 5 bases, with 8 bases sitting between them. The CDR3 is made up of 13 amino acids. DNA of the CDR3: TGTGCCAGTAGTATAGCTGCGGGGGAGACCCAGTACTTC. This encodes CASSIAAGETQYF.

The rearrangement uses TRBV20-1 and TRBJ2-1; tentatively, D is TRBD2 (6 bases). The CDR3 is 13 residues long. Germline values: CDR1 DFQATT, CDR2 SNEGSKA (reference sequence). Trimming cost V 3 bases and J 4 bases, with 10 bases left between them. The CDR3 sequence is CSASSSAYNEQFF. In DNA, the CDR3 is TGCAGTGCTAGTTCTAGCGCATACAATGAGCAGTTCTTC.

CDR3 sequence (DNA): TGTGCCAGCAGCTTACCGGGCAGGGGGCTGGGCACTGAAGCTTTCTTT. Translating gives CASSLPGRGLGTEAFF. The rearrangement joins TRBV11-2 to TRBJ1-1; 8 bases line up with TRBD1. This CDR3 is built from 16 residues. From germline, CDR1 is SGHAT and CDR2 FQNNGV. With 2 bases clipped from V and 4 bases from J, the junction kept 9 bases outside the gene matches.

This sequence joins TRBV6-6 and TRBJ2-1, with TRBD2 matching over 10 bases. There are 15 residues in the CDR3. Trimming cost V 2 bases and J 10 bases; bases outside gene matches: 8. The germline V gene encodes CDR1 MNHNY and CDR2 SVGAGI (reference sequence). The CDR3 nucleotides read TGTGCCAGCAGTTACGGGCTAGCGGGAGCTTCCGAGCAGTTCTTC. Its translation: CASSYGLAGASEQFF.

The genes are TRBV28 and TRBJ1-1, with a possible D match to TRBD1 (6 bases). This CDR3 has 14 residues. V lost 6 bases to trimming and J lost 5 bases, with 16 bases between them. Germline loops: CDR1 MDHEN, CDR2 SYDVKM. CDR3 in DNA: TGTGCCAGCAGCTTGAGGGGGAGGGGTACTGAAGCTTTCTTT. This encodes CASSLRGRGTEAFF.

CDR3: CASSVARVENSPLHF. The CDR3 DNA follows: TGTGCCAGCAGCGTAGCCAGGGTTGAAAATTCACCCCTCCACTTT. V is TRBV9 and J is TRBJ1-6; TRBD1 is a possible D gene (5 bases). Germline V CDR1 and CDR2: SGDLS, YYNGEE. CDR3 length: 15 residues. The ends were cut back, 0 bases at V and 7 bases at J, with 11 bases in the middle.

The rearrangement links TRBV19 to TRBJ1-1, with TRBD1 identical over 10 bases. The V gene's germline CDR1 is LNHDA and CDR2 SQIVND (reference sequence). Trimming cost V 3 bases and J 6 bases; bases outside gene matches: 7. The CDR3 loop spans 15 amino acids. CDR3 sequence reads: CASSIMGQGTPEAFF. The CDR3 DNA is TGTGCCAGTAGTATCATGGGACAGGGGACCCCTGAAGCTTTCTTT.

A single count supports this clone. The rearrangement uses TRBV18 and TRBJ2-5; tentative D call: TRBD2 (6 bases). CDR1 and CDR2 (germline): KGHSH, LQKENI. V lost 3 bases and J 5 bases, leaving 13 bases between the germline ends. CDR3 size: 14 residues. CDR3 bases: TGTGCCAGCTCACCTTTAGACAGCGGGGAGACCCAGTACTTC. Its translation is CASSPLDSGETQYF.

This clone was recorded once. The V gene is TRBV9, the J gene TRBJ2-7; 7 positions agree with TRBD1. This CDR3 spans 14 amino acids. V trimming: 4 bases; J trimming: 3 bases; junction bases outside the gene matches: 7. Germline CDR1 SGDLS, CDR2 YYNGEE. CDR3 loop: CASSPTGDDYEQYF. CDR3 DNA: TGTGCCAGCAGCCCCACAGGGGACGACTACGAGCAGTACTTC.

Notes on this clone: The same CDR3 can be traced to other DNA sequences in this sample. The chain links TRBV19 to TRBJ2-3; D gene ambiguous. Trimming took off 3 bases at V and 5 bases at J, with 3 bases between the two ends. The CDR3 contains 11 residues. From germline, CDR1 is LNHDA and CDR2 SQIVND (reference sequence). The DNA for the CDR3 is TGTGCCAGTAGTATCGGAGATACGCAGTATTTT. It encodes CASSIGDTQYF.

The chain employs TRBV5-4 and TRBJ2-6; no definite D call. Trimming cost V 0 bases and J 2 bases, with 15 bases left between them. Germline values: CDR1 SGHNT, CDR2 YYREEE (reference sequence). The CDR3 covers 18 residues. The CDR3 spells CASSLERLVVPGANVLTF. The CDR3 coding sequence is TGTGCCAGCAGCTTGGAAAGGCTAGTGGTCCCTGGGGCCAACGTCCTGACTTTC.

The chain employs TRBV19 and TRBJ2-7, with 10 bases aligning to TRBD1. V shed 6 bases and J 5 bases; nucleotides not matched to a gene: 10. The CDR3 runs to 15 residues. Germline V gives CDR1 LNHDA, CDR2 SQIVND (reference sequence). The CDR3 spells CASSTTGGARNEQYF. CDR3 nucleotides: TGTGCCAGTAGCACGACAGGGGGCGCACGAAACGAGCAGTACTTC.

V is TRBV5-1 and J is TRBJ2-3, with D perhaps TRBD2 (6 bases). The germline gives CDR1 SGHRS, CDR2 YFSETQ. The V gene lost 4 bases and the J gene lost 0 bases, with 18 bases spanning the gap. The CDR3 is 17 residues long. The CDR3: CASSTTGTSGSTDTQYF. The CDR3 DNA reads as TGCGCCAGCAGCACAACCGGGACTTCAGGAAGCACAGATACGCAGTATTTT.

This clone was seen just once. The chain is built from TRBV18 and TRBJ2-3; 10 bases agree with TRBD2. CDR3 length: 16 residues. The ends lost 2 bases at V and 6 bases at J; junction bases unmatched: 8. The V gene's germline CDR1 is KGHSH and CDR2 LQKENI. The CDR3 DNA reads TGTGCCAGCTCACCAATCCCCCTAGCGGGAGAGGATACGCAGTATTTT. It is translated as CASSPIPLAGEDTQYF.

Concerning this clone itself: The sample contains more than one DNA sequence encoding this CDR3. The CDR3 protein is CASSYSRGAQPQHF. In DNA, the CDR3 is TGTGCCAGCAGTTACTCAAGGGGTGCTCAGCCCCAGCATTTT. The chain employs TRBV6-5 and TRBJ1-5; a possible D gene is TRBD1 (5 bases). The CDR3 has 14 amino acids. V gave up 0 bases and J gave up 6 bases, with 9 bases separating them. Looked up from germline, CDR1 is MNHEY and CDR2 is SVGAGI.

This clone has only one observation. J is TRBJ1-5 and V is TRBV29-1; TRBD1 is a possible D gene (6 bases). V was clipped by 7 bases and J by 5 bases, with 15 bases between them. CDR1 is SQVTM, CDR2 ANQGSEA, per germline. This CDR3 contains 13 residues. CDR3 in amino acids: CSGGAGADQPQHF. CDR3 in DNA: TGCAGCGGCGGTGCGGGGGCCGATCAGCCCCAGCATTTT.

The chain links TRBV4-3 to TRBJ2-1; TRBD2 matches 10 bases. J was trimmed by 6 bases and V by 0 bases; bases with no gene match: 5. The germline CDR1 and CDR2 sequences are LGHNA and YSLEER. This CDR3 spans 16 amino acids. The CDR3 sequence: CASSQDRTSGTNEQFF. The CDR3 bases are TGCGCCAGCAGCCAAGATAGAACTAGCGGGACCAATGAGCAGTTCTTC.

The chain links TRBV9 to TRBJ2-1; 10 bases agree with TRBD2. Germline CDR1 is SGDLS and CDR2 is YYNGEE. V trimming: 4 bases; J trimming: 7 bases; junction bases outside the gene matches: 14. This CDR3 comprises 17 residues. Here the CDR3 reads CASSSLASGRVGNEQFF. CDR3 nucleotides: TGTGCCAGCAGCTCCCTCGCTAGCGGGAGAGTCGGTAATGAGCAGTTCTTC.

This chain connects TRBV30 to TRBJ2-7; a possible D gene is TRBD1 (5 bases). Trimming pared 2 bases from V and 4 bases from J, leaving 12 bases between. This CDR3 comprises 13 residues. The germline gives CDR1 GTSNPN, CDR2 SVGIG (reference sequence). The CDR3 spells CAWSSETVYEQYF. The CDR3 nucleotides are TGTGCCTGGAGTTCGGAGACAGTATACGAGCAGTACTTC. Filled out from reference TRBV30 and TRBJ2-7, the complete variable domain reads SQTIHQWPATLVQPVGSPLSLECTVEGTSNPNLYWYRQAAGRGLQLLFYSVGIGQISSEVPQNLSASRPQDRQFILSSKKLLLSDSGFYLCAWSSETVYEQYFGPGTRLTVT.

In its sample, this clone was seen once. The rearrangement joins TRBV6-5 to TRBJ1-1; maybe TRBD1 (6 bases). Germline lookup yields CDR1 MNHEY and CDR2 SVGAGI. The ends were cut back, 7 bases at V and 1 base at J, with 10 bases in the middle. CDR3 length: 13 amino acids. The CDR3 protein is CASKDSSNTEAFF. As DNA, the CDR3 is TGTGCCAGCAAGGACAGCTCGAACACTGAAGCTTTCTTT.

The CDR3 nucleotides are TGTGCCAGCAGTCTAGCGGGAGGCACAGATACGCAGTATTTT. Encoded protein: CASSLAGGTDTQYF. This chain links TRBV6-2 or TRBV6-3 with TRBJ2-3, with TRBD2 matching over 10 bases. This CDR3 spans 14 amino acids. Germline trimming cut 5 bases from V and 1 base from J; bases unmatched to any gene: 0. The V gene's germline CDR1 is MNHEY and CDR2 SVGEGT.